Presented here are 2 T cell receptor beta chains from one specimen sequenced in a study of OX40 agonist ivuxolimab in advanced cancers. The method was immunoSEQ multiplex PCR; TCRdb's version includes in-frame clones alone and lacks a portion of them. The table shows about 77,000 clones, with 85% to 90% occurring only once. Sequencing was performed on CD4+ or CD8+ T cells sorted from blood, taken in a trial of the OX40 agonist ivuxolimab. Every receptor here comes from an adult with an advanced solid tumor such as melanoma, head and neck, liver or kidney cancer.

The table lists this clone with a count of one. CDR3 amino acids: CASGTTSEETQYF. The CDR3 nucleotides are TGTGCCAGCGGTACTACGAGCGAGGAGACCCAGTACTTC. The chain joins TRBV6-5 to TRBJ2-5; D ambiguous. Germline V gives CDR1 MNHEY, CDR2 SVGAGI. There are 13 residues in the CDR3. V was trimmed by 8 bases and J by 5 bases, leaving 15 bases between them.

The rearrangement joins TRBV5-1 to TRBJ1-1; D uncertain. The CDR3 contains 16 residues. The V and J ends lost 0 bases and 3 bases respectively, with 15 bases between them. CDR1 and CDR2 (germline): SGHRS, YFSETQ. CDR3 residues: CASSLGQLQGDTEAFF. The CDR3 DNA follows: TGCGCCAGCAGCTTGGGACAACTCCAAGGCGACACTGAAGCTTTCTTT.